This T cell receptor (beta chain) was recorded in a study of patients and donors after allogeneic stem cell transplantation. TCRdb passed the RT-PCR reads through MiXCR, listing each CDR3 protein once. Among about 960,000 distinct CDR3 sequences listed, 18% were seen once. The germline CDR1 and CDR2 sequences are SGHRS and YFSETQ. V was pared by 5 bases and J by 5 bases, with 11 bases between. The CDR3 covers 13 residues. Sequenced sample: blood, either unsorted or a sorted T cell fraction (not recorded which). This TCR derives from a human donor who was either an allogeneic HSCT recipient or a stem cell or donor lymphocyte infusion donor (not recorded which). It is not recorded whose cells these are; they may come from a transplant donor. The V and J genes are TRBV5-1 and TRBJ2-4, with a tentative D call TRBD2 (6 bases). For the CDR3, the DNA is TGCGCCAGCAGAACGGGAGCGGAAAACATTCAGTACTTC. As protein: CASRTGAENIQYF.